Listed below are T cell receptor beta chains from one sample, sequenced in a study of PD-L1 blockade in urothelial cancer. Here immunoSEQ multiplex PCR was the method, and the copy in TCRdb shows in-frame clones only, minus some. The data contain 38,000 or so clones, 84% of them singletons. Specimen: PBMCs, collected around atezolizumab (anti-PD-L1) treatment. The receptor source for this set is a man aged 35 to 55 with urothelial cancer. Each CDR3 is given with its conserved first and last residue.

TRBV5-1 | CASSDRTGAGTEAFF
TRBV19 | CASSIKARGTDTQYF
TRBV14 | CASQQGPGNTIYF
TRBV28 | CASSLGTSRGAYEQYF
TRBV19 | CASSIPRARGNSYEQYF
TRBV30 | CAWSWSSGNTIYF
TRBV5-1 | CASSLGLQQGVEQYF
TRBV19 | CASRDARGTYGYTF
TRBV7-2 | CASSLTGGETGANVLTF
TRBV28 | CATGQDEQYF
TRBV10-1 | CASSGRGEQFF
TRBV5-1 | CASSWGGPNTEAFF
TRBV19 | CASSISPADRGTYEQYF
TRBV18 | CASSPLIVPGLAGRGRTDTQYF
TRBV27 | CASSGDSSYEQYF
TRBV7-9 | CASSLGTGVETQYF
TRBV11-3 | CASSPAGTRAGEQFF
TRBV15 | CATRRKGEDGYTF
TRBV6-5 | CASSYILAGINEQFF
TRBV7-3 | CASSPQGNTEAFF
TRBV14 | CASSQLGGNQPQHF
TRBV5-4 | CASSVEGLAGVNEQFF
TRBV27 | CASSLTSAGGARIDLGKNIQYF
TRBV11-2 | CASSQRLAGAGETQYF
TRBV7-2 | CASSPVSFGKYGYTF
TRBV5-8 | CASSLASFVYNEQFF
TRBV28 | CASSLSTVPYTQYF
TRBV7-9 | CASSFQNQPQHF
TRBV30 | CAWRGQGSNQPQHF
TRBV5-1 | CASSLGDSGSIYEQFF
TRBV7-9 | CASSPRETQYF
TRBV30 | CAWSVGQGAQKLFF
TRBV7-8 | CASSLGRSSGTYEQYF
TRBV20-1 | CSASLVGTQYF
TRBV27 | CASSLRPSGGRTDTQYF
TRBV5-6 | CASSVGRNSPLHF
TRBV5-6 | CASSRQLAGRTDTQYF
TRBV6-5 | CASSYAGISGNTIYF
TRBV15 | CATSPIGGPQAGNTIYF
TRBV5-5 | CASSLGGGTYNEQFF
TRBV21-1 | CASSKDGPTSSGDTGELFF
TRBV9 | CASSAWTGGNYEQYF
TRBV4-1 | CASSQTRGGKTSGANVLTF
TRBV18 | CASSPQAGGLNEQFF
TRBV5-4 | CASHRGGGDTQYF
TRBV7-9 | CASSPSPRTGGRGYTF
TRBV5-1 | CASSLVAAGGYEQYF
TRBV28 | CASRPLFRYSPYGYTF
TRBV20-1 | CSASIDSWLFF
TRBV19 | CASSFGLAGFRAKNIQYF
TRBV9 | CASSSDTGRSNYGYTF
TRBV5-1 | CASSRTGQGSAETQYF